These 28 T cell receptor beta chains were all obtained from the same sample, sequenced in a study of cytotoxic CD8 clonotypes in ibrutinib-treated CLL. TCRdb keeps only in-frame clones here, not all; method: immunoSEQ multiplex PCR. The sample holds about 140,000 clones, 70% to 80% seen once. Sequenced here: PBMCs, sampled after 12 months of ibrutinib treatment. These receptors all stem from a human donor with chronic lymphocytic leukemia.

The CDR3 protein is CAKTGENPDGYTF. CDR3 nucleotides: TGTGCCAAAACAGGGGAAAACCCGGATGGCTACACCTTC. The chain combines TRBV19 with TRBJ1-2, with 7 bases that match TRBD1. Losses at the gene ends were 10 bases for V and 6 bases for J; bases not matched to a gene: 11. Germline loops: CDR1 LNHDA, CDR2 SQIVND (reference sequence). The CDR3 runs to 13 residues.

The chain has TRBV4-1 and TRBJ2-7; TRBD1 agrees at 9 bases. From germline, CDR1 is MGHRA and CDR2 YSYEKL. This CDR3 has 14 residues. V dropped 4 bases and J dropped 3; count of bases not matched to a gene: 4. The chain's CDR3 is CASSLGQGRYEQYF. As DNA, the CDR3 is TGCGCCAGCAGCCTCGGACAGGGGCGCTACGAGCAGTACTTC.

About this clone: A read error may account for a junction end that differs from germline. This chain uses TRBV13 with TRBJ2-7; D gene uncertain. The CDR3 consists of 11 residues. Germline CDR1 PRHDT, CDR2 FYEKMQ (reference sequence). The DNA for the CDR3 is TGTGCCAGCAGCCTAGGGAACGAGCAGTACTTC. Translating it yields CASSLGNEQYF.

This rearrangement joins TRBV6-6 to TRBJ1-6; D gene ambiguous. This CDR3 region has 14 residues. The V gene lost 7 bases and the J gene lost 7 bases, with 14 bases spanning the gap. Germline V gene sequence: CDR1 MNHNY, CDR2 SVGAGI (reference sequence). In DNA form, the CDR3 reads TGTGCCAGCAATAGGCGGGGTCCCAATTCACCCCTCCACTTT. It yields the protein CASNRRGPNSPLHF.

The V call is TRBV7-9, the J call TRBJ2-7; 10 nucleotides align to TRBD1. The V and J ends lost 5 bases and 0 bases, in that order; junction bases with no gene match: 7. Germline CDR1 and CDR2: SEHNR and FQNEAQ (reference sequence). The CDR3 totals 16 residues. CDR3: CASSPRQGATSYEQYF. The DNA of the CDR3 is TGTGCCAGCAGCCCAAGACAGGGGGCGACCTCCTACGAGCAGTACTTC.

This chain links TRBV4-1 with TRBJ2-7; 7 positions match TRBD1. The CDR3 has 14 residues. With 1 base clipped from V and 3 bases from J, the junction kept 3 bases outside the gene matches. CDR1 and CDR2 (germline): MGHRA, YSYEKL. CDR3 amino acids: CASSQGDSVYEQYF. CDR3 coding DNA: TGCGCCAGCAGCCAAGGGGACAGCGTCTACGAGCAGTACTTC.

The rearrangement links TRBV6-5 to TRBJ2-7; D not resolved. Trimming took off 0 bases at V and 1 base at J, with 10 bases between the two ends. CDR3 length: 15 residues. The germline CDR1 and CDR2 sequences are MNHEY and SVGAGI. This CDR3 reads CASSYSLQGSYEQYF. In DNA form, the CDR3 reads TGTGCCAGCAGTTACTCACTGCAAGGTTCCTACGAGCAGTACTTC.

This clone has just one count. V and J are TRBV7-2 and TRBJ1-2; possible D gene TRBD1, 6 bases. Trimming took 6 bases from V and 1 from J, leaving 15 bases between them. Germline V CDR1 and CDR2: SGHTA, FQGNSA. CDR3 length: 15 residues. The CDR3 DNA reads as TGTGCCAGCAGTCAATACCGGGACATTAACTATGGCTACACCTTC. It yields the protein CASSQYRDINYGYTF.

This chain connects TRBV7-9 to TRBJ1-1; D may be TRBD1 (5 bases). With 1 base removed from V and 4 bases from J, the gap between germline ends came to 16 bases. Per germline, CDR1 SEHNR and CDR2 FQNEAQ (reference sequence). CDR3 length equals 16 residues. The CDR3 region is CASSLGGPGPSTEAFF. CDR3 bases: TGTGCCAGCAGCTTAGGAGGTCCGGGACCCAGCACTGAAGCTTTCTTT.

The V gene is TRBV5-1, the J gene TRBJ1-1, with D possibly matching TRBD1 (5 bases). The CDR3 covers 14 residues. Trimming stripped 4 bases from V and 0 bases from J, with 10 bases between. Germline assignment: CDR1 SGHRS and CDR2 YFSETQ. In nucleotides, the CDR3 is TGCGCCAGCAGCCAGCAGGGCATGAACACTGAAGCTTTCTTT. Translation: CASSQQGMNTEAFF.

The V call is TRBV6-5, the J call TRBJ1-5; TRBD1 might be the D (6 bases). Germline V CDR1 and CDR2: MNHEY, SVGAGI. CDR3 length: 15 residues. Trimming pared 0 bases from V and 6 bases from J, leaving 12 bases between. This CDR3 reads CASSYSWGAGQPQHF. DNA of the CDR3: TGTGCCAGCAGTTACTCATGGGGGGCTGGTCAGCCCCAGCATTTT.

The rearrangement links TRBV12-5 to TRBJ2-7; D could derive from TRBD1 or TRBD2 (5 bases each). Germline CDR1 and CDR2: LGHNT and FRNRAP. This CDR3 has 13 amino acids. Trimming pared 4 bases from V and 1 base from J, leaving 8 bases between. The CDR3 bases are TGTGCTAGTGGTTCCTGGGGGTCCTACGAGCAGTACTTC. As protein: CASGSWGSYEQYF.

The chain recombines TRBV15 with TRBJ1-1; D is unresolved. Trimming left V 0 bases short and J 1 base short, with 15 bases between. This CDR3 comprises 17 residues. The germline gives CDR1 LNHNV, CDR2 YYDKDF (reference sequence). The DNA for the CDR3 is TGTGCCACCAGCAGAGATGACGCGATGGAGGGGAACACTGAAGCTTTCTTT. Residues: CATSRDDAMEGNTEAFF.

The rearrangement uses TRBV28 and TRBJ1-4; the D gene is possibly TRBD1 (6 bases). The CDR3 is 15 amino acids. CDR1 and CDR2 (germline): MDHEN, SYDVKM. V lost 3 bases and J 3 bases, leaving 11 bases between the germline ends. The CDR3, as DNA: TGTGCCAGCAGTTTGGGGGGGCGAGCTAATGAAAAACTGTTTTTT. Protein product: CASSLGGRANEKLFF. Full variable domain (remainder filled in from reference TRBV28 and TRBJ1-4): DVKVTQSSRYLVKRTGEKVFLECVQDMDHENMFWYRQDPGLGLRLIYFSYDVKMKEKGDIPEGYSVSREKKERFSLILESASTNQTSMYLCASSLGGRANEKLFFGSGTQLSVL.

The chain uses TRBV19 and TRBJ2-6, with D uncertain. The CDR3 is 15 amino acids. CDR1 is LNHDA and CDR2 is SQIVND in the germline V gene (reference sequence). Trimming removed 5 bases at V and 2 bases at J, with 10 bases between. The CDR3 loop is CASSPGGAGANVLTF. CDR3 bases: TGTGCCAGTAGTCCTGGCGGAGCTGGGGCCAACGTCCTGACTTTC. The variable domain in full, completed from reference TRBV19 and TRBJ2-6, reads DGGITQSPKYLFRKEGQNVTLSCEQNLNHDAMYWYRQDPGQGLRLIYYSQIVNDFQKGDIAEGYSVSREKKESFPLTVTSAQKNPTAFYLCASSPGGAGANVLTFGAGSRLTVL.

J is TRBJ2-7 and V is TRBV28, with D perhaps given as TRBD1 or TRBD2 (5 bases each). The CDR3 length is 15 residues. Germline CDR1 reads MDHEN; CDR2 reads SYDVKM. V was shortened by 4 bases and J by 0 bases, with 13 bases between the two germline ends. The CDR3 is CASSSPGTLSYEQYF. CDR3 nucleotide sequence: TGTGCCAGCAGTTCCCCCGGGACCCTCTCCTACGAGCAGTACTTC.

The chain uses TRBV27 and TRBJ2-1, with no clear D. Trimming pared 2 bases from V and 6 bases from J, leaving 14 bases between. The CDR3 has 15 residues. Germline CDR1 and CDR2: MNHEY and SMNVEV (reference sequence). The CDR3 DNA reads as TGTGCCAGCAGTTTAGGTCCCCTTCTGGGCAATGAGCAGTTCTTC. Its protein is CASSLGPLLGNEQFF.

This sequence joins TRBV11-3 and TRBJ2-1; perhaps TRBD1 as D (5 bases). Germline V lookup: CDR1 SGHNT, CDR2 YENEEA. Trimming removed 1 base at V and 10 bases at J, with 8 bases between. The CDR3 runs to 12 residues. CDR3 sequence reads: CASSLAGYEQFF. For the CDR3, the DNA is TGTGCCAGCAGCTTAGCAGGGTACGAGCAGTTCTTC.

The chain is built from TRBV2 and TRBJ1-1, with D tentatively TRBD1 (5 bases). V shed 4 bases and J shed 5 bases, with 11 bases lying between them. The CDR3 extends over 13 amino acids. Germline V lookup: CDR1 SNHLY, CDR2 FYNNEI. This CDR3 reads CASSVWGKTEAFF. The CDR3 DNA sequence: TGTGCCAGCAGTGTCTGGGGGAAGACTGAAGCTTTCTTT.

The rearrangement joins TRBV18 to TRBJ1-2; D uncertain. Looked up from germline, CDR1 is KGHSH and CDR2 is LQKENI. This CDR3 has 12 residues. Trimming pared 3 bases from V and 3 bases from J, leaving 5 bases between. DNA of the CDR3: TGTGCCAGCTCACCGGCGGACTATGGCTACACCTTC. This translates into CASSPADYGYTF.

This clone was counted a few times. The CDR3 is CASSDRVSYEQYF. In DNA, the CDR3 is TGTGCCAGCTCGGACAGGGTGTCCTACGAGCAGTACTTC. The chain carries TRBV19 and TRBJ2-7; 8 nucleotides agree with TRBD1. Trimming at V came to 9 bases and at J to 1 base, leaving 5 bases not matched to a gene. The CDR3 totals 13 residues. Germline CDR1 LNHDA, CDR2 SQIVND (reference sequence).

A few counts support this clone. The chain recombines TRBV5-1 with TRBJ2-3; D is possibly TRBD1 or TRBD2 (5 bases each). Germline CDR1 and CDR2: SGHRS and YFSETQ. Trimming stripped 6 bases from V and 2 bases from J, with 22 bases between. The CDR3 totals 17 residues. For the CDR3, the DNA is TGCGCCAGCAACAGTAGGCCGAGCGAGGGGTTCACAGATACGCAGTATTTT. Translated, it gives CASNSRPSEGFTDTQYF.

The gene calls are TRBV29-1 and TRBJ2-2; D gene uncertain. The CDR3 extends over 14 amino acids. The germline V gene has CDR1 SQVTM and CDR2 ANQGSEA. Trimming took 4 bases from V and 4 from J, leaving 13 bases between them. CDR3 amino acids: CSVVVAATTGELFF. CDR3 bases: TGCAGCGTTGTGGTGGCAGCGACCACCGGGGAGCTGTTTTTT.

The J gene is TRBJ2-3, the V gene TRBV4-1; D may be TRBD2 (6 bases). This CDR3 has 16 residues. The V gene's germline CDR1 is MGHRA and CDR2 YSYEKL. Trimming shortened V by 0 bases and J by 1 base, and 11 bases separated the two germline ends. The CDR3 loop reads CASSQEGKRGTDTQYF. The DNA for the CDR3 is TGCGCCAGCAGCCAAGAGGGGAAGCGGGGCACAGATACGCAGTATTTT.

The rearrangement uses TRBV7-9 and TRBJ2-7; D could derive from TRBD1 or TRBD2 (5 bases each). V lost 3 bases, J lost 3 bases, and 12 bases lay in between. This CDR3 has 14 amino acids. Germline V gives CDR1 SEHNR, CDR2 FQNEAQ (reference sequence). The chain's CDR3 is CASSFGAADYEQYF. In DNA form, the CDR3 reads TGTGCCAGCAGCTTCGGGGCAGCGGACTACGAGCAGTACTTC.

In its sample, this clone was seen a few times. CDR3 DNA: TGTGCCAGCTCGACGGGACAGGGAGACAATGAGCAGTTCTTC. Its protein is CASSTGQGDNEQFF. The chain uses TRBV18 and TRBJ2-1; 9 bases align to TRBD1. Looked up from germline, CDR1 is KGHSH and CDR2 is LQKENI. The CDR3 sequence is 14 residues long. Trimming cost V 6 bases and J 5 bases; bases outside gene matches: 5.

The chain links TRBV27 to TRBJ2-5; TRBD2 matches 10 bases. The germline CDR1 and CDR2 sequences are MNHEY and SMNVEV (reference sequence). The CDR3 has 14 residues. Trimming at V came to 0 bases and at J to 6 bases, leaving 1 base not matched to a gene. The CDR3 sequence is CASSLSSGGQTQYF. Written as DNA, the CDR3 is TGTGCCAGCAGTTTATCTAGCGGGGGGCAGACCCAGTACTTC.

In DNA form, the CDR3 reads TGTGCCAGCAGTCCGAAATCATGGTTATCCTACGAGCAGTACTTC. Its protein product is CASSPKSWLSYEQYF. The chain carries TRBV27 and TRBJ2-7, with D unclear. Trimming cost V 5 bases and J 1 base, with 15 bases left between them. CDR3 length equals 15 residues. Germline CDR1 is MNHEY and CDR2 is SMNVEV (reference sequence).